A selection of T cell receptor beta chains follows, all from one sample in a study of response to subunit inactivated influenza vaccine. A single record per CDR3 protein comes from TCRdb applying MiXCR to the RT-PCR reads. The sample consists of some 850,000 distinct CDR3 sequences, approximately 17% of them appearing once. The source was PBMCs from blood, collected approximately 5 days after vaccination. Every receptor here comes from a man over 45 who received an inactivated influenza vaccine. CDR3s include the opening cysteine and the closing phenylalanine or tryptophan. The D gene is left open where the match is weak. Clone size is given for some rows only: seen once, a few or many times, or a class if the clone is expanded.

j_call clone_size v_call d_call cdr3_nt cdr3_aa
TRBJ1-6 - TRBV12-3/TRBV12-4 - TGTGCCAGCAGTCCCAGGGGAGGATCACCCCTCCACTTT CASSPRGGSPLHF
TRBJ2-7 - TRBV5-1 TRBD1 TGCGCCAGCAGCTCTCAAGGAACAGGGGTCTACGAGCAGTACTTC CASSSQGTGVYEQYF
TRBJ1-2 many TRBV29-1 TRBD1 TGCAGCTTATATACAGGGGTTAGAGGTGGCTACACCTTC CSLYTGVRGGYTF
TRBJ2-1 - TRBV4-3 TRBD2 TGCGCCAGCAGCCGACGTCTAGCGGGAGCAACCTACAATGAGCAGTTCTTC CASSRRLAGATYNEQFF
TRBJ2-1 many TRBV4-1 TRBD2 TGCGCCAGCAGCCAAGTGTTAGCCGGACTAGCGGGGGGTAGCTCCTACAATGAGCAGTTCTTC CASSQVLAGLAGGSSYNEQFF
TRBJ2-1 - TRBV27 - TGTGCCAGCCGGAAGGGGGAGGGCGATGAGCAGTTCTTC CASRKGEGDEQFF
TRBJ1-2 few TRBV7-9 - TGTGCCAGCAGCTTAGGGAGATCCAACTATGGCTACACCTTC CASSLGRSNYGYTF
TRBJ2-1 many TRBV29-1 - TGCAGCGTGACTTGGGGAGGCTCCTACAATGAGCAGTTCTTC CSVTWGGSYNEQFF
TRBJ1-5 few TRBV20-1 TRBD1 TGCAGTGCCGGACAGGCCGTAAATCAGCCCCAGCATTTT CSAGQAVNQPQHF
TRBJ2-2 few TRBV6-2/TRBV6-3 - TGTGCCAGCAGTTGGGCGGGCAGAACCAACACCGGGGAGCTGTTTTTT CASSWAGRTNTGELFF
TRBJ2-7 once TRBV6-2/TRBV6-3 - TGTGCCAGCCGCCTAAATATGCCCCCACGTAGCGAGCAGTACTTC CASRLNMPPRSEQYF
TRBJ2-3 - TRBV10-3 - TGTGCCATCAGAGATACGACGGTTAGCACAGATACGCAGTATTTT CAIRDTTVSTDTQYF
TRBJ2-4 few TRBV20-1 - TGCAGTGCTAGAGTGGTAGCTGGGGGGATTCAGTACTTC CSARVVAGGIQYF
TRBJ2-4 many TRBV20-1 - TGCAGTGCTGGGCAGGGTGCCAAAAACATTCAGTACTTC CSAGQGAKNIQYF
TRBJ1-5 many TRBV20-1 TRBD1 TGCAGTGCCGGACAGGGGAATCAGCCCCAGCATTTT CSAGQGNQPQHF